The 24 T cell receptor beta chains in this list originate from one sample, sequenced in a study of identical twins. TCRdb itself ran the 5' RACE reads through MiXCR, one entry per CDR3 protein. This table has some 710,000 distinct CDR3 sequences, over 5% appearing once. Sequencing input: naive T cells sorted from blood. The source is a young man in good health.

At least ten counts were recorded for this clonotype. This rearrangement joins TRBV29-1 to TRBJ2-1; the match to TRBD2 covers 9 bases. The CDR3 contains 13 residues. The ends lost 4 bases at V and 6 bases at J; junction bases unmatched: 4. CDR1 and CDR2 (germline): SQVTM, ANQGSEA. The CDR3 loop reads CSVVSGSGNEQFF. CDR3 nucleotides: TGCAGCGTTGTTAGCGGGAGTGGCAATGAGCAGTTCTTC.

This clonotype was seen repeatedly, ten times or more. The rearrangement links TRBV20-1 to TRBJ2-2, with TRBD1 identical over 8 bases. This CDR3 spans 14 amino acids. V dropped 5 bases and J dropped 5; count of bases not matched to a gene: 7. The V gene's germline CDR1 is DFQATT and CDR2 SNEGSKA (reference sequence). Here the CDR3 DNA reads TGCAGTGCTGGCTCTGGACAGGGTACCGGGGAGCTGTTTTTT. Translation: CSAGSGQGTGELFF.

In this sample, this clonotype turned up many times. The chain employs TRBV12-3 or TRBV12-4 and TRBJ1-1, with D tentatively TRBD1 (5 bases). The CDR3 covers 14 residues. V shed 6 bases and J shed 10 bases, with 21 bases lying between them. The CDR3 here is CASRYLGTSPRAFF. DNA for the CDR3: TGTGCCAGCAGGTACTTAGGGACTTCACCAAGAGCTTTCTTT.

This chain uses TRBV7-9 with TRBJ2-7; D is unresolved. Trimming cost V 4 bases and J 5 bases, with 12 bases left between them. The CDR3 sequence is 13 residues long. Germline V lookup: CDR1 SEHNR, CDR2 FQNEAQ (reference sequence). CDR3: CASSSPYINEQYF. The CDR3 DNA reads TGTGCCAGCAGCTCACCTTATATCAACGAGCAGTACTTC.

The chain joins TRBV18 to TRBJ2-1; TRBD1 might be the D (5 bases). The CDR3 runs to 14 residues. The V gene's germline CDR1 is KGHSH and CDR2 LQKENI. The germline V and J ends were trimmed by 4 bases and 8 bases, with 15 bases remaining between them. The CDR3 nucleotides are TGTGCCAGCTCACTGCAGACAGAGACCTATGAGCAGTTCTTC. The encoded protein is CASSLQTETYEQFF.

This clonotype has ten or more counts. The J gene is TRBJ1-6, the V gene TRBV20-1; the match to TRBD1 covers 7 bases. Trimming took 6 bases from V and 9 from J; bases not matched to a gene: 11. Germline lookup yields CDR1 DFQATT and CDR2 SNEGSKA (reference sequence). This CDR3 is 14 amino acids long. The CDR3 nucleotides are TGCAGTGCCCGGCCCAACAGGGACAGTTCACCCCTCCACTTT. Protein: CSARPNRDSSPLHF.

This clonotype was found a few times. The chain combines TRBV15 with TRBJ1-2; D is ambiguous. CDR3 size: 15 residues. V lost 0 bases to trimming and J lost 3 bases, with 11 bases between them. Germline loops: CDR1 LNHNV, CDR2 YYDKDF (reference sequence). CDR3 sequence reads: CATSREDAAYYGYTF. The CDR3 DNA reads TGTGCCACCAGCAGAGAAGACGCAGCCTACTATGGCTACACCTTC.

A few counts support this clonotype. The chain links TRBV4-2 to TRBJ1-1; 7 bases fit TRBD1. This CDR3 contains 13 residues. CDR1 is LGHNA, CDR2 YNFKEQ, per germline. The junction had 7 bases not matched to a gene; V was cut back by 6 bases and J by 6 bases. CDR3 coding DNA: TGTGCCAGCAGGGAACAGGGGTCCGCTGAAGCTTTCTTT. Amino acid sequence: CASREQGSAEAFF.

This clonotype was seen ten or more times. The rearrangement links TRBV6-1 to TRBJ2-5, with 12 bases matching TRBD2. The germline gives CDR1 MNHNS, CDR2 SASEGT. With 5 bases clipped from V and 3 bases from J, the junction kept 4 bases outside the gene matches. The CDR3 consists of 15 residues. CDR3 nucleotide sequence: TGTGCCAGCAGTCCGACTAGCGGGAGAGAAGAGACCCAGTACTTC. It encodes CASSPTSGREETQYF.

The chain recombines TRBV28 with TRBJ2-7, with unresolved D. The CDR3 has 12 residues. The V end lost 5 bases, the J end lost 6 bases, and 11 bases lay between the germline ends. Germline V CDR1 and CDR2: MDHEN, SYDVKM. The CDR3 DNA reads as TGTGCCAGCAGTCCAAGGTATGGCGAGCAGTACTTC. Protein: CASSPRYGEQYF.

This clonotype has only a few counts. CDR3: CASSNPLQGLGYEQYF. For the CDR3, the DNA is TGTGCCAGCAGCAACCCTCTCCAGGGGCTTGGATACGAGCAGTACTTC. The chain carries TRBV6-2 or TRBV6-3 and TRBJ2-7, with a weak D call TRBD1 (6 bases). V shed 6 bases and J shed 4 bases, with 22 bases lying between them. The germline gives CDR1 MNHEY, CDR2 SVGEGT. CDR3 size: 16 residues.

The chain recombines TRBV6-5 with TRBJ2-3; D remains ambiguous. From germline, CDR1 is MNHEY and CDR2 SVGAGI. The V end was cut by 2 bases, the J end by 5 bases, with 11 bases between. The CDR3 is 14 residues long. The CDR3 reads CASSYDAAGDTQYF. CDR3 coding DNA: TGTGCCAGCAGTTACGACGCTGCCGGAGATACGCAGTATTTT.

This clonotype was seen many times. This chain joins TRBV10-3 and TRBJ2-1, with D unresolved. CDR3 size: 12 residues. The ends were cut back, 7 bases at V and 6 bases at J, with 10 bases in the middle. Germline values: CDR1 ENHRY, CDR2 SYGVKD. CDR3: CAITDLANEQFF. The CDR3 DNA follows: TGTGCCATCACGGACCTCGCCAATGAGCAGTTCTTC.

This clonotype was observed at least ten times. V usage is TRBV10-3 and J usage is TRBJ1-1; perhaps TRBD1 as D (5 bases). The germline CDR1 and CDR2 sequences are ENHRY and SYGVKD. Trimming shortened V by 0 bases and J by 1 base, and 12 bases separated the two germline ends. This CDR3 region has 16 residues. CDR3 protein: CAISESSRGSNTEAFF. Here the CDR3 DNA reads TGTGCCATCAGTGAGTCGTCGAGGGGCTCGAACACTGAAGCTTTCTTT.

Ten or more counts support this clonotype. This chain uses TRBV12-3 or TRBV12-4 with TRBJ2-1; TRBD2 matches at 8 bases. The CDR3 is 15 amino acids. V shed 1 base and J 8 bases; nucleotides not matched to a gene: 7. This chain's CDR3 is CASSLDGRAFDEQFF. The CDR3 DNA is TGTGCCAGCAGTTTAGACGGGAGGGCCTTCGATGAGCAGTTCTTC.

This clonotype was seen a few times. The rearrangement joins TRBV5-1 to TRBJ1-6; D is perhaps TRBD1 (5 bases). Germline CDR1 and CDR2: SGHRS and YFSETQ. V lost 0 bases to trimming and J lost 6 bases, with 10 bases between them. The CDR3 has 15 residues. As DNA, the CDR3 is TGCGCCAGCAGCTTGGTTCGGACAATTAATTCACCCCTCCACTTT. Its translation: CASSLVRTINSPLHF.

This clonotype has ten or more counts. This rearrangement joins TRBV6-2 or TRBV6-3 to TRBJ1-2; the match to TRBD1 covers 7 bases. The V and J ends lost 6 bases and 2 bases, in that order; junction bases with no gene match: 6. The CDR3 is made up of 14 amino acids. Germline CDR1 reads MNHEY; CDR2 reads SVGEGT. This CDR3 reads CASSQQGKNYGYTF. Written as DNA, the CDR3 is TGTGCCAGCAGCCAACAGGGGAAAAACTATGGCTACACCTTC.

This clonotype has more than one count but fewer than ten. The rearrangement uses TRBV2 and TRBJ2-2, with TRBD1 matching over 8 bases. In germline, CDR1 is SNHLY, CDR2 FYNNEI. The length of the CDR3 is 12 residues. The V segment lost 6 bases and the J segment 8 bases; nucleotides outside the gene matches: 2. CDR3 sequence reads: CASSRGRGELFF. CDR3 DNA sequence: TGTGCCAGCAGCAGGGGGCGAGGGGAGCTGTTTTTT. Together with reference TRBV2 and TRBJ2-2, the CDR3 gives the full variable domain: EPEVTQTPSHQVTQMGQEVILRCVPISNHLYFYWYRQILGQKVEFLVSFYNNEISEKSEIFDDQFSVERPDGSNFTLKIRSTKLEDSAMYFCASSRGRGELFFGEGSRLTVL.

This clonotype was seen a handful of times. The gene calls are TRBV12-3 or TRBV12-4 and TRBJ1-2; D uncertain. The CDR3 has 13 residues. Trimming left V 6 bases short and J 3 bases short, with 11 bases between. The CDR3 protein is CASSLEVDYGYTF. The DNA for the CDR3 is TGTGCCAGCAGCCTAGAAGTCGACTATGGCTACACCTTC.

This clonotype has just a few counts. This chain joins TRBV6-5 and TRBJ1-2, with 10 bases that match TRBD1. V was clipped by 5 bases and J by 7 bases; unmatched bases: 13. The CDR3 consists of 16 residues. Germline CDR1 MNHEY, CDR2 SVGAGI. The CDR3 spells CASSNPGPGQGSGYTF. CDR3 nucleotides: TGTGCCAGCAGTAACCCTGGTCCGGGACAGGGGTCTGGCTACACCTTC.

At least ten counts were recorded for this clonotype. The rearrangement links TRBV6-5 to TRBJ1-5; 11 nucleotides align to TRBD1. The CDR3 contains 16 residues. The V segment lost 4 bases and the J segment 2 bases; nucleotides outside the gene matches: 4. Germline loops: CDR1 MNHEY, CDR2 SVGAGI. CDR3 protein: CASSWGTGGGNQPQHF. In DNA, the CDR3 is TGTGCCAGCAGTTGGGGGACAGGGGGTGGCAATCAGCCCCAGCATTTT.

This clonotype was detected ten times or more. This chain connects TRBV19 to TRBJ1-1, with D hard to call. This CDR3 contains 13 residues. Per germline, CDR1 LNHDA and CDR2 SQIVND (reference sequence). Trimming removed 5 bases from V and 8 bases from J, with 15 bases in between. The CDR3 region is CASSPPPAREAFF. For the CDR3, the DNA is TGTGCCAGTAGTCCTCCCCCGGCCCGGGAAGCTTTCTTT.

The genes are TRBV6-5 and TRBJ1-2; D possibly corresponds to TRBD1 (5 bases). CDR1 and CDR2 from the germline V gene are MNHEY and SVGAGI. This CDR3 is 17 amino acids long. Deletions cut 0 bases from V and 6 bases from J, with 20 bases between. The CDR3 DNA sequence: TGTGCCAGCAGTTACTCGATTCGGGACGCCCGAGGGCATGGCTACACCTTC. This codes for CASSYSIRDARGHGYTF.

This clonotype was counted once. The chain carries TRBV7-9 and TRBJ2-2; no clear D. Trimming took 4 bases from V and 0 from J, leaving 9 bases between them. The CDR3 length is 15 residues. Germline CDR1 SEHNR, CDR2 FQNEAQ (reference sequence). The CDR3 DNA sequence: TGTGCCAGCAGCTACCAGTTACCGAACACCGGGGAGCTGTTTTTT. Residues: CASSYQLPNTGELFF.